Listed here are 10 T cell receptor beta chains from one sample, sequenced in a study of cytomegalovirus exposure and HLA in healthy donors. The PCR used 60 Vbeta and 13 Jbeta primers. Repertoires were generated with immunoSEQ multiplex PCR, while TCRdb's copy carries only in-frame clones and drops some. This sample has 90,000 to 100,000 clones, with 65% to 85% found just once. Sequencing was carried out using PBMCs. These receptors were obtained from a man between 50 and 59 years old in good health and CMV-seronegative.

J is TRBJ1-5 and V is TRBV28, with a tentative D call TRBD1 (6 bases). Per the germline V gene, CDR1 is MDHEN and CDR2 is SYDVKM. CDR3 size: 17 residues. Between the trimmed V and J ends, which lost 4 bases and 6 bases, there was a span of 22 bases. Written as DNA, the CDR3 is TGTGCCAGCAGTTCGGGAGGGGGAGAACCTATAATTCAGCCCCAGCATTTT. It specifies CASSSGGGEPIIQPQHF.

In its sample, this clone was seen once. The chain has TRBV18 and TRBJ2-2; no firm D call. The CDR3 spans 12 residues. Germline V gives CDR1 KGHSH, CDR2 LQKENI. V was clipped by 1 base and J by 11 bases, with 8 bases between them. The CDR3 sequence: CASSPREAELFF. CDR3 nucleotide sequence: TGTGCCAGCTCACCACGAGAGGCAGAGCTGTTTTTT.

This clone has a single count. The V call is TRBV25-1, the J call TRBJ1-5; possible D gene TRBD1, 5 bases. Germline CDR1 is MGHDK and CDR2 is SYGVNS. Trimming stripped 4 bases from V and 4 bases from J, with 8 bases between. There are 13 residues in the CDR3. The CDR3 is CASSGQTNQPQHF. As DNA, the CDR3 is TGTGCCAGCAGTGGACAGACGAATCAGCCCCAGCATTTT.

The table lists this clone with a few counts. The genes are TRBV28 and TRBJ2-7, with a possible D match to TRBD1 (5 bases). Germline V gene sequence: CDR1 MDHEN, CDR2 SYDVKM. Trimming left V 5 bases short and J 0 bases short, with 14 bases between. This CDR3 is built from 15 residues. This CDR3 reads CASSTDRIRSYEQYF. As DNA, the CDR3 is TGTGCCAGCAGTACCGACAGAATACGCTCCTACGAGCAGTACTTC.

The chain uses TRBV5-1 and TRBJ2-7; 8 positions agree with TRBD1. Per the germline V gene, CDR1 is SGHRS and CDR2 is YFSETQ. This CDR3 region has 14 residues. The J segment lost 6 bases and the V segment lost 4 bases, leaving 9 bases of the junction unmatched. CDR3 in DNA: TGCGCCAGCAGCCCCTCGACAGGGGTAGGCGAGCAGTACTTC. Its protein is CASSPSTGVGEQYF. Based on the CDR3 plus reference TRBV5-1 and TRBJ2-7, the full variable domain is KAGVTQTPRYLIKTRGQQVTLSCSPISGHRSVSWYQQTPGQGLQFLFEYFSETQRNKGNFPGRFSGRQFSNSRSEMNVSTLELGDSALYLCASSPSTGVGEQYFGPGTRLTVT.

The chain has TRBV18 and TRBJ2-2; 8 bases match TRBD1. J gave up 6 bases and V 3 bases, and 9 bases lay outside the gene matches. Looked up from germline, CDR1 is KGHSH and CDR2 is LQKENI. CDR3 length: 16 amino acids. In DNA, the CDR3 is TGTGCCAGCTCACCTAACCGGGACAGGACATCCGGGGAGCTGTTTTTT. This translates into CASSPNRDRTSGELFF.

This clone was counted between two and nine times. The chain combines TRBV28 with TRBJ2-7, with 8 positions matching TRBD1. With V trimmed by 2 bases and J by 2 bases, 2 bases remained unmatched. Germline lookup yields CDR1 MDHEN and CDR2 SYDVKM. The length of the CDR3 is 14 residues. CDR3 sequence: CASSLGTGTYEQYF. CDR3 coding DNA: TGTGCCAGCAGTTTAGGGACAGGAACCTACGAGCAGTACTTC.

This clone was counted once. CDR3 protein: CASSPGLAGGETQYF. The CDR3 DNA follows: TGTGCCAGCAGTCCGGGACTAGCGGGAGGGGAGACCCAGTACTTC. The chain recombines TRBV11-3 with TRBJ2-5, with 16 bases identical to TRBD2. Germline CDR1 reads SGHNT; CDR2 reads YENEEA. There are 15 residues in the CDR3. Trimming cost V 6 bases and J 5 bases; bases outside gene matches: 3.

The CDR3 DNA reads as TGCAGCGCCTCCTCACTTCCCGCTACAGGAGAGCAGTACTTC. This gives the protein CSASSLPATGEQYF. This chain uses TRBV29-1 with TRBJ2-7; TRBD1 is a possible D gene (5 bases). Germline lookup yields CDR1 SQVTM and CDR2 ANQGSEA. V lost 7 bases and J 7 bases, leaving 23 bases between the germline ends. This CDR3 has 14 amino acids.

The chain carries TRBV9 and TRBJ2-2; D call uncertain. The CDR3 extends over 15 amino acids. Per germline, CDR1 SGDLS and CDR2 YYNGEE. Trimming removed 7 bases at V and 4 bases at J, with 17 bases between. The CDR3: CASAPPVRSTGELFF. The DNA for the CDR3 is TGTGCCAGCGCCCCACCGGTGAGGAGCACCGGGGAGCTGTTTTTT.